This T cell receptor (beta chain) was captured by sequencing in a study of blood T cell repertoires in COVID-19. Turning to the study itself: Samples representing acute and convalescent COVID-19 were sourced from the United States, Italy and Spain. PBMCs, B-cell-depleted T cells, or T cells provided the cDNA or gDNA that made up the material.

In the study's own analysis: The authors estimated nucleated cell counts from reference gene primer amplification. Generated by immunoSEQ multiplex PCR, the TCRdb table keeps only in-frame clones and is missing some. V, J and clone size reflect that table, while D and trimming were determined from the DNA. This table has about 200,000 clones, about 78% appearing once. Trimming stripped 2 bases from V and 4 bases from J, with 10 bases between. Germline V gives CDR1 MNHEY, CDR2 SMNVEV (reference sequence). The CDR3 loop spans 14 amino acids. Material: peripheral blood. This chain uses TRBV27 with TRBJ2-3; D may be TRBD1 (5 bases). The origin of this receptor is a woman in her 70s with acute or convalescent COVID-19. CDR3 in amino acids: CASSLGRVPDTQYF. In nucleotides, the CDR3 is TGTGCCAGCAGTTTAGGCAGGGTGCCAGATACGCAGTATTTT.